Sequencing of this T cell receptor beta chain was carried out in a study of cytomegalovirus exposure and HLA in healthy donors. The germline V gene encodes CDR1 LNHDA and CDR2 SQIVND (reference sequence). This CDR3 spans 13 amino acids. Trimming cost V 3 bases and J 10 bases, with 12 bases left between them. The study ran its PCR with 60 Vbeta and 13 Jbeta primers. Here immunoSEQ multiplex PCR was the method, and the copy in TCRdb shows in-frame clones only, minus some. The table records about 200,000 clones, 76% of them present only once. The rearrangement uses TRBV19 and TRBJ1-4, with D tentatively TRBD1 (6 bases). This TCR derives from a man younger than 35 in good health and CMV-seronegative. Source material: PBMCs. In DNA form, the CDR3 reads TGTGCCAGTAGTATCGGCGCGGGGGCAAAACTGTTTTTT. Its protein product is CASSIGAGAKLFF.